The 16 T cell receptor beta chains in this list originate from one sample, sequenced in a study of a mutant IDH1 vaccine in newly diagnosed glioma (dated by TCRdb to the early 2020s). Library prep was done by the immunoSEQ multiplex PCR assay. The table was pulled from immuneACCESS by TCRdb, which kept in-frame rearrangements only. Such tables lose some clones; where checked, under half of the loss comes from unresolved V genes, and the rest has no known cause. This sample comprises about 64,000 clones, roughly 83% of them detected only once. The ten largest make up about 8.2% of the sample. Antigens for these TCRs are unknown. Per the publication, the time point label means: week 11, during vaccination. Each vaccine dose, consisting of 300 ug of a 20-mer mutant IDH1 peptide in Montanide, was administered subcutaneously with topical imiquimod. The sample was PBMCs, taken from a glioma patient whose treatment included an IDH1 peptide vaccine. These receptors were taken from a woman aged 50 to 60 with glioma.

This chain joins TRBV7-9 and TRBJ1-1; a possible D gene is TRBD1 (6 bases). Between the trimmed V and J ends, which lost 1 base and 0 bases, there was a span of 21 bases. The CDR3 totals 19 residues. Germline CDR1 reads SEHNR; CDR2 reads FQNEAQ (reference sequence). The CDR3 protein is CASSLVGRGGVRMNTEAFF. CDR3 nucleotides: TGTGCCAGCAGCTTAGTTGGGAGGGGGGGGGTTCGAATGAACACTGAAGCTTTCTTT.

The chain couples TRBV5-4 to TRBJ2-1; tentatively, D is TRBD1 or TRBD2 (5 bases each). V was trimmed by 3 bases and J by 3 bases, leaving 10 bases between them. The CDR3 has 14 residues. The germline CDR1 and CDR2 sequences are SGHNT and YYREEE (reference sequence). This CDR3 is CASSSGRNYNEQFF. In DNA, the CDR3 is TGTGCCAGCAGCTCGGGACGTAACTACAATGAGCAGTTCTTC.

CDR3 region: CASRNGRVDEAFF. The CDR3 region has the DNA TGTGCCAGCAGAAACGGACGGGTAGATGAAGCTTTCTTT. The chain carries TRBV5-6 and TRBJ1-1, with D uncertain. This CDR3 is 13 amino acids long. Germline V gives CDR1 SGHDT, CDR2 YYEEEE. Trimming took off 5 bases at V and 7 bases at J, with 15 bases between the two ends.

The CDR3 protein is CASRSSGGGANEQFF. The CDR3 DNA reads TGCGCCAGCAGGTCTAGCGGGGGGGGAGCCAATGAGCAGTTCTTC. The rearrangement uses TRBV4-1 and TRBJ2-1; 12 positions agree with TRBD2. The germline gives CDR1 MGHRA, CDR2 YSYEKL. Unmatched junction bases numbered 6, after V lost 6 bases and J lost 6 bases. The length of the CDR3 is 15 residues.

This chain connects TRBV2 to TRBJ2-2; TRBD1 is a possible D gene (5 bases). V lost 4 bases and J 1 base, leaving 10 bases between the germline ends. Germline V lookup: CDR1 SNHLY, CDR2 FYNNEI. The CDR3 consists of 15 residues. The chain's CDR3 is CASSAYTGNTGELFF. CDR3 DNA sequence: TGTGCCAGCAGTGCATACACAGGGAACACCGGGGAGCTGTTTTTT.

Remarks on this clone: Other DNA sequences within the sample encode an identical CDR3. This chain uses TRBV5-4 with TRBJ2-7, with 10 bases identical to TRBD1. J lost 3 bases, V lost 4 bases, and 1 base had no gene match. CDR1 and CDR2 (germline): SGHNT, YYREEE (reference sequence). The CDR3 is 13 amino acids. The CDR3 here is CASSRDRGYEQYF. CDR3 nucleotides: TGTGCCAGCAGCCGGGACAGGGGCTACGAGCAGTACTTC.

The chain employs TRBV6-6 and TRBJ1-1; D is ambiguous. CDR3 size: 14 residues. Trimming removed 5 bases from V and 1 base from J, with 11 bases in between. CDR1 is MNHNY, CDR2 SVGAGI, per germline (reference sequence). As DNA, the CDR3 is TGTGCCAGCAGTCGGAGGGTGGAGAACACTGAAGCTTTCTTT. This gives the protein CASSRRVENTEAFF.

The chain couples TRBV19 to TRBJ1-5; tentatively, D is TRBD1 (6 bases). Per the germline V gene, CDR1 is LNHDA and CDR2 is SQIVND (reference sequence). The CDR3 sequence is 16 residues long. V was pared by 4 bases and J by 1 base, with 14 bases between. CDR3 residues: CASSTLDSLSNQPQHF. CDR3 nucleotide sequence: TGTGCCAGTAGTACACTGGACAGCTTGAGCAATCAGCCCCAGCATTTT.

The chain recombines TRBV6-1 with TRBJ2-7, with D tentatively TRBD2 (5 bases). Trimming cost V 0 bases and J 3 bases, with 12 bases left between them. CDR3 length equals 15 residues. Germline assignment: CDR1 MNHNS and CDR2 SASEGT. CDR3 nucleotide sequence: TGTGCCAGCAGTGAAGCTCGGGGAAAGGGCTACGAGCAGTACTTC. Protein: CASSEARGKGYEQYF.

This clone appeared a few times. The chain joins TRBV28 to TRBJ1-1, with D perhaps TRBD1 (5 bases). Deletions cut 2 bases from V and 10 bases from J, with 11 bases between. The V gene's germline CDR1 is MDHEN and CDR2 SYDVKM. The CDR3 totals 12 residues. This chain's CDR3 is CASSLGTGGAFF. CDR3 sequence (DNA): TGTGCCAGCAGTTTAGGGACCGGGGGAGCTTTCTTT. Variable domain in full (rest from reference TRBV28 and TRBJ1-1): DVKVTQSSRYLVKRTGEKVFLECVQDMDHENMFWYRQDPGLGLRLIYFSYDVKMKEKGDIPEGYSVSREKKERFSLILESASTNQTSMYLCASSLGTGGAFFGQGTRLTVV.

This clone was seen only once. The chain links TRBV7-3 to TRBJ1-1; 7 bases map to TRBD1. J gave up 0 bases and V 2 bases, and 3 bases lay outside the gene matches. Germline CDR1 and CDR2: SGHTA and FQGTGA. The CDR3 extends over 15 amino acids. Here the CDR3 DNA reads TGTGCCAGCAGCTTATGGGGACAGATGAACACTGAAGCTTTCTTT. Amino acid sequence: CASSLWGQMNTEAFF.

This chain uses TRBV28 with TRBJ2-5, with D possibly matching TRBD2 (6 bases). The CDR3 contains 16 residues. Germline V lookup: CDR1 MDHEN, CDR2 SYDVKM. V lost 2 bases to trimming and J lost 5 bases, with 18 bases between them. Here the CDR3 DNA reads TGTGCCAGCAGTTTAATGGCCGGGTGGGGGGAGGAGACCCAGTACTTC. Amino acids: CASSLMAGWGEETQYF.

The gene calls are TRBV6-1 and TRBJ1-2, with 7 bases that match TRBD1. The junction had 6 bases not matched to a gene; V was cut back by 1 base and J by 4 bases. The germline CDR1 and CDR2 sequences are MNHNS and SASEGT. CDR3 size: 15 residues. CDR3 protein: CASSEDNRGIYGYTF. The CDR3 nucleotides read TGTGCCAGCAGTGAAGATAACAGGGGCATCTATGGCTACACCTTC.

V gene TRBV7-9 combines with J gene TRBJ2-5, with 8 nucleotides matching TRBD1. The CDR3 loop spans 14 amino acids. With 6 bases clipped from V and 1 base from J, the junction kept 4 bases outside the gene matches. CDR1 SEHNR and CDR2 FQNEAQ come from the germline V gene (reference sequence). The CDR3 DNA reads as TGTGCCAGCAGTGCACAGGGGGTCCAAGAGACCCAGTACTTC. Its protein is CASSAQGVQETQYF.

This clone has a handful of counts. This chain links TRBV10-3 with TRBJ1-5, with D hard to call. In germline, CDR1 is ENHRY, CDR2 SYGVKD. Trimming removed 7 bases at V and 5 bases at J, with 12 bases between. The CDR3 runs 13 residues. The CDR3 protein is CAITSREDQPQHF. Written as DNA, the CDR3 is TGTGCCATCACATCAAGGGAAGATCAGCCCCAGCATTTT.

The chain has TRBV7-2 and TRBJ2-5; no definite D call. The CDR3 contains 15 residues. The germline CDR1 and CDR2 sequences are SGHTA and FQGNSA. V was trimmed by 2 bases and J by 4 bases, leaving 14 bases between them. The CDR3 DNA reads as TGTGCCAGCAGCTTACACCTACTCAACGGAGAGACCCAGTACTTC. This sequence encodes CASSLHLLNGETQYF.